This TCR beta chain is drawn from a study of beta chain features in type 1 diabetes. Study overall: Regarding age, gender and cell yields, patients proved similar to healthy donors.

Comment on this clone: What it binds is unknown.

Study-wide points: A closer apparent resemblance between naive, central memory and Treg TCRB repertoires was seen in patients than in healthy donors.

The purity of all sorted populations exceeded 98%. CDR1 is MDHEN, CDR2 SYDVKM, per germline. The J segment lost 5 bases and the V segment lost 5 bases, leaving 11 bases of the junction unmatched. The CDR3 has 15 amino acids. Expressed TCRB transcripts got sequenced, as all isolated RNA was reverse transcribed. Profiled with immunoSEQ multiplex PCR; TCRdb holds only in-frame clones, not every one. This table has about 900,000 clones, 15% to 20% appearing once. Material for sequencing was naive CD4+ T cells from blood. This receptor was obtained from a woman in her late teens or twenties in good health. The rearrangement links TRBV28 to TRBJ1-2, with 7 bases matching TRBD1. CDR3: CASSLYSKGAYGYTF. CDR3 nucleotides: TGTGCCAGCAGTCTCTACAGTAAGGGGGCGTATGGCTACACCTTC.